Presented here are 2 T cell receptor beta chains from one specimen sequenced in a study of blood T cells in healthy people across ages. Sample-barcoded 5' priming and a J-beta primer mix drove a second PCR of about 6 to 12 cycles. TCRdb reprocessed the 5' RACE reads with MiXCR, giving one entry per CDR3 protein. The sample has 800,000 or so distinct CDR3 sequences; around a quarter are singletons. The same data also went into a second study, on T cells of mothers and their children.

Sequencing was done on a sample of blood. The receptors derive from a boy aged 10-17 years in good health.

This chain connects TRBV4-3 to TRBJ1-2, with D perhaps matching TRBD1 (6 bases). The CDR3 loop spans 16 amino acids. V was trimmed by 0 bases and J by 8 bases, leaving 19 bases between them. CDR1 and CDR2 from the germline V gene are LGHNA and YSLEER. As DNA, the CDR3 is TGCGCCAGCAGCCAAGATACAGACAGGACATTTCGCGGCTACACCTTC. Amino acid sequence: CASSQDTDRTFRGYTF.

This rearrangement joins TRBV20-1 to TRBJ1-2, with D hard to call. Trimming shortened V by 4 bases and J by 2 bases, and 17 bases separated the two germline ends. CDR1 is DFQATT, CDR2 SNEGSKA, per germline (reference sequence). The CDR3 contains 15 residues. DNA for the CDR3: TGCAGTGCTATCTCCCGGGCAGGAGTGAACTATGGCTACACCTTC. Amino acid sequence: CSAISRAGVNYGYTF.